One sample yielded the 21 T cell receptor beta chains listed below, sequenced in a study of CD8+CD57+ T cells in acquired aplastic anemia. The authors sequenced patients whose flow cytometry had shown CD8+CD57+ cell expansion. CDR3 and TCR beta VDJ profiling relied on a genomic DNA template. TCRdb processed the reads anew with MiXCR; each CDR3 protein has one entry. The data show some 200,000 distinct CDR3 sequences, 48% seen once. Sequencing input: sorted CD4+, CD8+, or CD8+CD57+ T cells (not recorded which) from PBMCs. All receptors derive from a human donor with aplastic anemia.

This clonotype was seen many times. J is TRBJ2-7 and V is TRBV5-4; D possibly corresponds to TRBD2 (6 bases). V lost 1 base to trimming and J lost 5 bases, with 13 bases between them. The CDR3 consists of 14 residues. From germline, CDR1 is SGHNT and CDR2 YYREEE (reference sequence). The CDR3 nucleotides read TGTGCCAGCAGCTTGTTCGGGAGAGGCCACGAGCAGTACTTC. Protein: CASSLFGRGHEQYF.

The CDR3 bases are TGCGCCAGCAGCCAAGATCCCACAGGGAGCTCCTACAATGAGCAGTTCTTC. It codes for CASSQDPTGSSYNEQFF. The chain couples TRBV4-1 to TRBJ2-1; tentatively, D is TRBD1 (6 bases). V was shortened by 0 bases and J by 0 bases, with 12 bases between the two germline ends. Germline lookup yields CDR1 MGHRA and CDR2 YSYEKL. CDR3 length equals 17 residues.

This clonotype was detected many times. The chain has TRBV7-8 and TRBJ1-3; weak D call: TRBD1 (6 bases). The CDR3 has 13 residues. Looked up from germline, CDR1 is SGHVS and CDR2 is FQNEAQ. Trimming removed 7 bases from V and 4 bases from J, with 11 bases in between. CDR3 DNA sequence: TGTGCCAGCACGAGGGGGTTCGGAAACACCATATATTTT. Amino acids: CASTRGFGNTIYF.

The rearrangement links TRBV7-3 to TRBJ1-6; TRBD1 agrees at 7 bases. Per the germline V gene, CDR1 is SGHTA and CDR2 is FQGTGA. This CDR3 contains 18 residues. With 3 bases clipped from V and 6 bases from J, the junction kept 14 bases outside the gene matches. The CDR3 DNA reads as TGTGCCAGCAGCTTGGGACAGACCCTTGGGTTGCCTAATTCACCCCTCCACTTT. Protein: CASSLGQTLGLPNSPLHF.

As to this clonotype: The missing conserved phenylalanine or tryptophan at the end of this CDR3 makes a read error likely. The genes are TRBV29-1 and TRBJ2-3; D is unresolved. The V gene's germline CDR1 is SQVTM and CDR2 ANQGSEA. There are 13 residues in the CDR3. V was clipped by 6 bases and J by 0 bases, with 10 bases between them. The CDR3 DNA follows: TGCAGCGTAGACTCGCTTAGCACAGATACGCAGTATTCT. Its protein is CSVDSLSTDTQYS.

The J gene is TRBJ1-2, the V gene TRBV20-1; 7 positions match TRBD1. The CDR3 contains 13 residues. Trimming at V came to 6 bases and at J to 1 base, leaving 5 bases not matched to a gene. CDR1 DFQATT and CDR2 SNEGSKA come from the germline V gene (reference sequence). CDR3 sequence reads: CSAHDRDNYGYTF. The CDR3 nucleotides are TGCAGTGCCCATGACAGGGATAACTATGGCTACACCTTC.

The CDR3 here is CASRGTRGRVEQYF. DNA for the CDR3: TGTGCCAGCAGGGGGACGAGGGGGCGGGTCGAGCAGTACTTC. The V call is TRBV2, the J call TRBJ2-7; 7 bases align to TRBD1. Germline V lookup: CDR1 SNHLY, CDR2 FYNNEI. After removal of 6 bases from V and 6 bases from J, the junction contained 11 bases not matched to a gene. This CDR3 has 14 amino acids.

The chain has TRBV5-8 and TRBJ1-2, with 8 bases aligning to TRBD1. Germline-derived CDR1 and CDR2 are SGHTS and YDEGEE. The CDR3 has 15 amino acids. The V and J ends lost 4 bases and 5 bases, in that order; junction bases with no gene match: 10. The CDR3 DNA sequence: TGTGCCAGCAGCCTGGTTGACAGGGGACGGTATGGCTACACCTTC. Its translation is CASSLVDRGRYGYTF.

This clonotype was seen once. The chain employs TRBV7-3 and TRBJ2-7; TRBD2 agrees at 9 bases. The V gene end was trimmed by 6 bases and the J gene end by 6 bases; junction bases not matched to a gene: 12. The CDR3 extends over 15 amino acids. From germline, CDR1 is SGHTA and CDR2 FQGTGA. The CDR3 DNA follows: TGTGCCAGCAGTTACGCGGGACTAGCAGGCGGCGAGCAGTACTTC. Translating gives CASSYAGLAGGEQYF.

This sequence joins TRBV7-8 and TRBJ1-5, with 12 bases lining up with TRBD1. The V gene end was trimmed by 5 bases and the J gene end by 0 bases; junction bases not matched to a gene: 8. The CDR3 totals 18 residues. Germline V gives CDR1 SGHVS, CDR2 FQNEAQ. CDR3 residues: CASSPGTGGAGSNQPQHF. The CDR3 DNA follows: TGTGCCAGCAGCCCAGGGACAGGGGGCGCGGGTAGCAATCAGCCCCAGCATTTT.

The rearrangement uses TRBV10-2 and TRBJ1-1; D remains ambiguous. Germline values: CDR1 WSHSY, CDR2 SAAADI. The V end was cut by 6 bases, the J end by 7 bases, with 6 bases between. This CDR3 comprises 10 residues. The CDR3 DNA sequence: TGCGCCAGCAGAGGACTTGAAGCTTTCTTT. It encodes CASRGLEAFF.

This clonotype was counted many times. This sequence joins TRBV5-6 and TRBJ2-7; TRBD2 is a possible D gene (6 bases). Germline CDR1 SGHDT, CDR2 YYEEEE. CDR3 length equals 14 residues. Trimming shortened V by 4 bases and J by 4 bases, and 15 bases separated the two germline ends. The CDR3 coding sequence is TGTGCCAGCAGCCCCGGGACTGGGGTTTACGAGCAGTACTTC. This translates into CASSPGTGVYEQYF. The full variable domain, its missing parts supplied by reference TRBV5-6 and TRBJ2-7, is DAGVTQSPTHLIKTRGQQVTLRCSPKSGHDTVSWYQQALGQGPQFIFQYYEEEERQRGNFPDRFSGHQFPNYSSELNVNALLLGDSALYLCASSPGTGVYEQYFGPGTRLTVT.

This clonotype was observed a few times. The CDR3 loop is CATSRGQANEKLFF. DNA for the CDR3: TGTGCCACCAGCAGGGGACAAGCTAATGAAAAACTGTTTTTT. The chain couples TRBV15 to TRBJ1-4, with a tentative D call TRBD1 (6 bases). CDR1 is LNHNV, CDR2 YYDKDF, per germline (reference sequence). V was pared by 3 bases and J by 3 bases, with 8 bases between. The CDR3 consists of 14 residues.

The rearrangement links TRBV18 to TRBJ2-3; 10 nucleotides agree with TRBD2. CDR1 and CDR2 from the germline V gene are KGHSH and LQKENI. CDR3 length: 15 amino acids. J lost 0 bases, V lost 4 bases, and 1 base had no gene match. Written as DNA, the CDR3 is TGTGCCAGCTCACAGACTAGCGGGAGCACAGATACGCAGTATTTT. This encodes CASSQTSGSTDTQYF.

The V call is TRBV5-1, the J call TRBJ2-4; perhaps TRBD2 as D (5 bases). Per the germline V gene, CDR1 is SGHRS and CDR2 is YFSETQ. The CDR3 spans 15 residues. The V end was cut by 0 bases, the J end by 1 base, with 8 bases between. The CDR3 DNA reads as TGCGCCAGCAGCTTGGTTTCGGGGGCCAAAAACATTCAGTACTTC. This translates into CASSLVSGAKNIQYF. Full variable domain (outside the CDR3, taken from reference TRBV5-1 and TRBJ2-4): KAGVTQTPRYLIKTRGQQVTLSCSPISGHRSVSWYQQTPGQGLQFLFEYFSETQRNKGNFPGRFSGRQFSNSRSEMNVSTLELGDSALYLCASSLVSGAKNIQYFGAGTRLSVL.

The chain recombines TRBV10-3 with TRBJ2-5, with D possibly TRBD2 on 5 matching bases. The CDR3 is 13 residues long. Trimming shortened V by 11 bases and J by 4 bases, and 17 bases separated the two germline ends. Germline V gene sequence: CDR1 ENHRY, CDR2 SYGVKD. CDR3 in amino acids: CASQRETGETQYF. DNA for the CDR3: TGTGCCTCCCAGAGGGAGACGGGAGAGACCCAGTACTTC.

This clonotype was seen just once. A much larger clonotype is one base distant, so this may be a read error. The CDR3 DNA reads as TGTGCCAGCAGTCAAGAGGACTGGGAGAGGTTCGAGCAGTACTTC. Translation: CASSQEDWERFEQYF. The chain carries TRBV6-1 and TRBJ2-7; D is perhaps TRBD2 (5 bases). The CDR3 consists of 15 residues. Germline V gives CDR1 MNHNS, CDR2 SASEGT. V was trimmed by 5 bases and J by 6 bases, leaving 20 bases between them.

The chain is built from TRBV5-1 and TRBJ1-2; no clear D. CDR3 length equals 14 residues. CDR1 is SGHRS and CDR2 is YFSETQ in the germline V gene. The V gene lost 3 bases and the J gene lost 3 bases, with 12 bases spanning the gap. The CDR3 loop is CASSYLSQDYGYTF. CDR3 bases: TGCGCCAGCAGCTACCTATCCCAAGACTATGGCTACACCTTC.

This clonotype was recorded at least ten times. The CDR3 DNA reads as TGTGCCACCAGTGACGCGACCCGGTCCCCACTTAAAACAGATACGCAGTATTTT. Translated, it gives CATSDATRSPLKTDTQYF. J is TRBJ2-3 and V is TRBV24-1, with D hard to call. Trimming removed 4 bases at V and 3 bases at J, with 22 bases between. This CDR3 region has 18 residues. Germline V CDR1 and CDR2: KGHDR, SFDVKD.

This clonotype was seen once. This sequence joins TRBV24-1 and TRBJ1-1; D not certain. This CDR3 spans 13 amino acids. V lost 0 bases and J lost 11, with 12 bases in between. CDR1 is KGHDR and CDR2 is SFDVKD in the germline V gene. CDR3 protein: CATSDLGQKGAFF. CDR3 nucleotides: TGTGCCACCAGTGATTTGGGGCAGAAGGGCGCTTTCTTT.

CDR3 in DNA: TGTGCCAGCAGCACAACAGGTTCTAGCTCCTACAATGAGCAGTTCTTC. This codes for CASSTTGSSSYNEQFF. The V call is TRBV6-1, the J call TRBJ2-1; TRBD1 is a possible D gene (5 bases). V was clipped by 6 bases and J by 0 bases, with 15 bases between them. The germline V gene encodes CDR1 MNHNS and CDR2 SASEGT. The CDR3 is made up of 16 amino acids.